Listed below are T cell receptor beta chains from one sample, sequenced in a study of OX40 agonist ivuxolimab in advanced cancers. Method: immunoSEQ multiplex PCR; TCRdb's copy keeps in-frame clones and lacks some. The sample has about 93,000 clones; around 94% are singletons. The sample in question was CD4+ or CD8+ T cells sorted from blood, obtained in a trial of the OX40 agonist ivuxolimab. All receptors derive from an adult with an advanced solid tumor such as melanoma, head and neck, liver or kidney cancer. The CDR3 runs from the conserved cysteine through the conserved F or W. Fields, in order: J gene, V gene, D gene, clone size, CDR3 DNA, CDR3 protein. D genes are given only for firm matches. Clone sizes are given selectively: once, few, many, or a class where the clone is expanded.

J: TRBJ1-5
V: TRBV28
D: .
size: .
DNA: TGTGCCAGCAGTGTCCGGGGTCGAGGTCAGCCCCAGCATTTT
CDR3: CASSVRGRGQPQHF

J: TRBJ2-3
V: TRBV7-2
D: .
size: .
DNA: TGTGCCAGCAGCTTAGGTCTTAGCGGCCACCCCGCAGATACGCAGTATTTT
CDR3: CASSLGLSGHPADTQYF

J: TRBJ2-2
V: TRBV29-1
D: TRBD1
size: .
DNA: TGCAGTGTCCGGGACAGGGGTAACACCGGGGAGCTGTTTTTT
CDR3: CSVRDRGNTGELFF

J: TRBJ2-7
V: TRBV27
D: .
size: .
DNA: TGTGCCAGCAGTTTATCGGGCCGTTCCCCGTACGAGCAGTACTTC
CDR3: CASSLSGRSPYEQYF

J: TRBJ2-3
V: TRBV7-2
D: TRBD1
size: .
DNA: TGTGCCAGCGCAGGGGGTGCGGCAGATACGCAGTATTTT
CDR3: CASAGGAADTQYF

J: TRBJ1-1
V: TRBV29-1
D: .
size: .
DNA: TGCAGCGTTGACATGGAACAAGCTTTCTTT
CDR3: CSVDMEQAFF

J: TRBJ1-5
V: TRBV27
D: .
size: .
DNA: TGTGCCAGCAGCTCACAGCGAAATAGCAATCAGCCCCAGCATTTT
CDR3: CASSSQRNSNQPQHF

J: TRBJ1-4
V: TRBV6-6
D: .
size: .
DNA: TGTGCCAGCAGCTATTCAGGGGAGAGAGAAAAACTGTTTTTT
CDR3: CASSYSGEREKLFF

J: TRBJ2-7
V: TRBV27
D: .
size: .
DNA: TGTGCCAGCAGTTTATTTGCAGGGAGCTCCTACGAGCAGTACTTC
CDR3: CASSLFAGSSYEQYF

J: TRBJ1-5
V: TRBV19
D: .
size: few
DNA: TGTGCCAGTAGGACCGGGACACTATCGGGTCAGCCCCAGCATTTT
CDR3: CASRTGTLSGQPQHF

J: TRBJ1-1
V: TRBV27
D: .
size: .
DNA: TGTGCCACGGGACGGACGAACACTGAAGCTTTCTTT
CDR3: CATGRTNTEAFF

J: TRBJ2-1
V: TRBV7-6
D: .
size: .
DNA: TGTGCCAGCAGCTTAGCCCCCCGGGATCGCTCCTACAATGAGCAGTTCTTC
CDR3: CASSLAPRDRSYNEQFF

J: TRBJ2-7
V: TRBV6-5
D: .
size: .
DNA: TGTGCCAGCAGTGAGTCGGACGGCTACGAGCAGTACTTC
CDR3: CASSESDGYEQYF

J: TRBJ1-5
V: TRBV2
D: .
size: .
DNA: TGTGCCAGCAGTGTGGGACCGGCGAGTGAGCCCCAGCATTTT
CDR3: CASSVGPASEPQHF

J: TRBJ2-2
V: TRBV7-6
D: TRBD2
size: .
DNA: TGTGCCAGCAGCCTATCGACTAGCGGGAGAACCGGGGAGCTGTTTTTT
CDR3: CASSLSTSGRTGELFF

J: TRBJ1-1
V: TRBV5-1
D: .
size: .
DNA: TGCGCCAGCAGCCTAGGTCGTACTGAAGCTTTCTTT
CDR3: CASSLGRTEAFF

J: TRBJ1-1
V: TRBV19
D: TRBD1
size: .
DNA: TGTGCCAGTAGGACGACAGGGGGAGGCACTGAAGCTTTCTTT
CDR3: CASRTTGGGTEAFF

J: TRBJ1-2
V: TRBV27
D: TRBD1
size: .
DNA: TGTGCCAGCAGTTCCCGCCCCGGACAGGGGAGCCATGGCTACACCTTC
CDR3: CASSSRPGQGSHGYTF

J: TRBJ2-2
V: TRBV10-3
D: .
size: .
DNA: TGTGCCATCAGGCAGGACATTGCGAACACCGGGGAGCTGTTTTTT
CDR3: CAIRQDIANTGELFF

J: TRBJ2-4
V: TRBV7-2
D: TRBD2
size: .
DNA: TGTGCCAGCAGCCGCACCGGGACTAGCGGGGGGGCTGCCAAAAACATTCAGTACTTC
CDR3: CASSRTGTSGGAAKNIQYF

J: TRBJ2-7
V: TRBV4-1
D: .
size: .
DNA: TGCGCCAGCAGCCAGGGGGACTCTATCACCGAGCAGTACTTC
CDR3: CASSQGDSITEQYF

J: TRBJ1-1
V: TRBV7-8
D: .
size: .
DNA: TGTGCCAGCAGCTTAGCACCCGATTTTACTGAAGCTTTCTTT
CDR3: CASSLAPDFTEAFF

J: TRBJ2-5
V: TRBV7-8
D: .
size: .
DNA: TGTGCCAGCAGCCGCCTACAGGGCGCAGAGACCCAGTACTTC
CDR3: CASSRLQGAETQYF

J: TRBJ1-4
V: TRBV7-2
D: .
size: .
DNA: TGTGCCAGCAGCTTAATCGGGACAGAAAAACTGTTTTTT
CDR3: CASSLIGTEKLFF

J: TRBJ1-3
V: TRBV7-6
D: TRBD1
size: .
DNA: TGTGCCAGCAGCTCGGGACAGCTCTCTGGAAACACCATATATTTT
CDR3: CASSSGQLSGNTIYF

J: TRBJ2-5
V: TRBV7-6
D: .
size: .
DNA: TGTGCCAGCAGCACAAATGGGCGGGGTGAGACCCAGTACTTC
CDR3: CASSTNGRGETQYF

J: TRBJ1-3
V: TRBV29-1
D: .
size: .
DNA: TGCAGCGTGGGAAAGGAGAACACCATATATTTT
CDR3: CSVGKENTIYF

J: TRBJ1-1
V: TRBV5-1
D: .
size: .
DNA: TGCGCCAGCACCCTTGGTAGAGGAATGAACACTGAAGCTTTCTTT
CDR3: CASTLGRGMNTEAFF

J: TRBJ2-7
V: TRBV5-1
D: .
size: many
DNA: TGCGCCAGCAGCTTGGGCCCAGGCGATATCTACGAGCAGTACTTC
CDR3: CASSLGPGDIYEQYF

J: TRBJ1-6
V: TRBV6-5
D: .
size: .
DNA: TGTGCCAGCACTCCCCAACAGGGTGGGTCACCCCTCCACTTT
CDR3: CASTPQQGGSPLHF

J: TRBJ2-3
V: TRBV19
D: .
size: .
DNA: TGTGCCAGTAGCATCGGAGGGGGCACAGATACGCAGTATTTT
CDR3: CASSIGGGTDTQYF

J: TRBJ2-1
V: TRBV29-1
D: .
size: .
DNA: TGCAGCGTCCAGGGGATAGTAGGGAGCAATGAGCAGTTCTTC
CDR3: CSVQGIVGSNEQFF

J: TRBJ2-5
V: TRBV13
D: .
size: .
DNA: TGTGCCAGCAACAGGATGATGGAGGAGACCCAGTACTTC
CDR3: CASNRMMEETQYF

J: TRBJ1-2
V: TRBV19
D: .
size: .
DNA: TGTGCCAGTAGTATCGAGGTTGGGTACTATGGCTACACCTTC
CDR3: CASSIEVGYYGYTF

J: TRBJ1-1
V: TRBV9
D: .
size: .
DNA: TGTGCCAGCAGCCCCGACGGAGAGAACACTGAAGCTTTCTTT
CDR3: CASSPDGENTEAFF

J: TRBJ2-3
V: TRBV13
D: .
size: .
DNA: TGTGCCAGCAGCTTAGCCCCCGAGACAGGGAGGGGCACAGATACGCAGTATTTT
CDR3: CASSLAPETGRGTDTQYF

J: TRBJ2-3
V: TRBV21-1
D: .
size: .
DNA: TGTGCCAGCAGCAAAATGGGGAGCGGGAGGGCAGATACGCAGTATTTT
CDR3: CASSKMGSGRADTQYF

J: TRBJ2-3
V: TRBV6-1
D: .
size: .
DNA: TGTGCCAGCAGCCTTGGGGATACGCAGTATTTT
CDR3: CASSLGDTQYF

J: TRBJ2-7
V: TRBV7-6
D: TRBD2
size: once
DNA: TGTGCCAGCAGTTACGGACTAGGAGACGAGCAGTACTTC
CDR3: CASSYGLGDEQYF

J: TRBJ2-7
V: TRBV27
D: .
size: .
DNA: TGTGCCAGCAGTTTAAGGGCAGGGGTCCTCGAGCAGTACTTC
CDR3: CASSLRAGVLEQYF

J: TRBJ2-7
V: TRBV27
D: .
size: .
DNA: TGTGCCAGCAGTTCCTACTACAGATCCGAGTCCTACGAGCAGTACTTC
CDR3: CASSSYYRSESYEQYF

J: TRBJ2-7
V: TRBV7-9
D: TRBD1
size: .
DNA: TGTGCCAGCAGCTTTGGGACAGGGCAAAATGAGCAGTACTTC
CDR3: CASSFGTGQNEQYF

J: TRBJ2-7
V: TRBV10-1
D: TRBD1
size: .
DNA: TGCGCCAGCAGTCCCACCCACCGCGGGACAGGGCCAGTGGAGCAGTACTTC
CDR3: CASSPTHRGTGPVEQYF

J: TRBJ2-7
V: TRBV5-6
D: .
size: .
DNA: TGTGCCAGCAGCTTCTCCTACGAGCAGTACTTC
CDR3: CASSFSYEQYF

J: TRBJ1-2
V: TRBV20-1
D: .
size: .
DNA: TGCAGTGCTGGTGGTGAAGGCTACACCTTC
CDR3: CSAGGEGYTF

J: TRBJ2-3
V: TRBV15
D: .
size: .
DNA: TGTGCCACCAGCAGGGGACTGGATACGCAGTATTTT
CDR3: CATSRGLDTQYF

J: TRBJ1-1
V: TRBV7-6
D: .
size: once
DNA: TGTGCCAGCAGCTTAGGGATGAACACTGAAGCTTTCTTT
CDR3: CASSLGMNTEAFF

J: TRBJ2-1
V: TRBV4-1
D: TRBD2
size: .
DNA: TGCGCCAGCAGCCACTGGACTAGAGGGGTAAGCTCCTACAATGAGCAGTTCTTC
CDR3: CASSHWTRGVSSYNEQFF

J: TRBJ1-2
V: TRBV6-5
D: TRBD1
size: .
DNA: TGTGCCAGCAGCACCATGCGACAGGGCCCCTATGGCTACACCTTC
CDR3: CASSTMRQGPYGYTF

J: TRBJ1-3
V: TRBV11-2
D: .
size: .
DNA: TGTGCCAGCAGTCTAAGCCGGGGTGGGGTTACACCCATATATTTT
CDR3: CASSLSRGGVTPIYF

J: TRBJ2-5
V: TRBV7-3
D: TRBD2
size: .
DNA: TGTGCCAGCAGCTTAGACGGTAGCGGGAGGAGAGAGACCCAGTACTTC
CDR3: CASSLDGSGRRETQYF

J: TRBJ2-5
V: TRBV7-2
D: TRBD2
size: .
DNA: TGTGCCAGCAGCATATATAGCGGGACCGGAGAGACCCAGTACTTC
CDR3: CASSIYSGTGETQYF

J: TRBJ1-1
V: TRBV13
D: .
size: .
DNA: TGTGCCAGCAGCTCCCGGGGGTTAGTGAACACTGAAGCTTTCTTT
CDR3: CASSSRGLVNTEAFF

J: TRBJ2-4
V: TRBV4-3
D: .
size: .
DNA: TGCGCCAGCAGCCAGTTCGGGGGCAGTAACATTCAGTACTTC
CDR3: CASSQFGGSNIQYF

J: TRBJ1-1
V: TRBV19
D: .
size: .
DNA: TGTGCCAGTAGTATTGTATTAAAGGGAACTGAAGCTTTCTTT
CDR3: CASSIVLKGTEAFF